This T cell receptor beta chain was found in a study of radiation and T cells in renal cell carcinoma. The J segment lost 8 bases and the V segment lost 2 bases, leaving 7 bases of the junction unmatched. This CDR3 is 15 amino acids long. Germline V lookup: CDR1 LNHDA, CDR2 SQIVND (reference sequence). The time point was: blood 2 weeks post-SBRT. Treatment reported: 15 Gy SBRT to primary tumor, nephrectomy 4 weeks later. Study-wide results and limits: Top tumor clonotypes rose in blood 2 weeks post-radiation, then contracted.

TCRdb's table, derived via immunoSEQ multiplex PCR, lists solely in-frame clones and lacks some. The data show 150,000 or so clones, with about 87% seen just once and 10% to 15% held by the top ten. Of note for this clone: What it recognizes is unknown.

This sequence joins TRBV19 and TRBJ2-1; 9 nucleotides match TRBD1. The sample here was blood, taken from a patient whose treatment included radiotherapy and nephrectomy. This receptor was obtained from a woman between 50 and 59 years old with renal cell carcinoma. Written as DNA, the CDR3 is TGTGCCAGTAGTATAAGCGGGACAGGGTTCGATGAGCAGTTCTTC. Translation gives CASSISGTGFDEQFF.